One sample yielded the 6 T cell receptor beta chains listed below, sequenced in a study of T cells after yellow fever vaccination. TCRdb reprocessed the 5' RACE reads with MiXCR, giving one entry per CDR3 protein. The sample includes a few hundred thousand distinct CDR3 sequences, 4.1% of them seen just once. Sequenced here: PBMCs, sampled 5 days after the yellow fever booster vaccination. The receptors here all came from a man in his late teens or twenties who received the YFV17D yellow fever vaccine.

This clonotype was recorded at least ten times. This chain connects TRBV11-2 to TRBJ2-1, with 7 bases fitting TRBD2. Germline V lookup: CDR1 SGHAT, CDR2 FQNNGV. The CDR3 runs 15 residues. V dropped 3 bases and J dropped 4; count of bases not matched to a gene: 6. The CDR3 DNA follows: TGTGCCAGCAGCTTCCTAGCGGACCCTTACAATGAGCAGTTCTTC. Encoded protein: CASSFLADPYNEQFF.

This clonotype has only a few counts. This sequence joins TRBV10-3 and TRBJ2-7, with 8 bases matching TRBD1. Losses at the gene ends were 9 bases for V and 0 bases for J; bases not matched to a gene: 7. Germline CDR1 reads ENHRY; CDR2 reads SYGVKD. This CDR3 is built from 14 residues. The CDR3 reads CAIGSGTGSYEQYF. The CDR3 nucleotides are TGTGCCATAGGCTCCGGGACAGGCTCCTACGAGCAGTACTTC.

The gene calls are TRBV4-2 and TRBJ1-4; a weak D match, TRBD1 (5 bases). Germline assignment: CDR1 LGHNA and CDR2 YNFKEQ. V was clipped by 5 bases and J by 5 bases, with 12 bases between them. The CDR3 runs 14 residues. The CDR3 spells CASSTEGQNEKLFF. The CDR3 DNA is TGTGCCAGCAGCACCGAGGGGCAGAATGAAAAACTGTTTTTT.

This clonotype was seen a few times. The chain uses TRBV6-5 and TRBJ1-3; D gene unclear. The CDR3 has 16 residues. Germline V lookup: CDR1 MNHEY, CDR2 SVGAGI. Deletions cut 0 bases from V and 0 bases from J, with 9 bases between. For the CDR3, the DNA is TGTGCCAGCAGTTACTCCTTTTCTTACTCTGGAAACACCATATATTTT. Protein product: CASSYSFSYSGNTIYF.

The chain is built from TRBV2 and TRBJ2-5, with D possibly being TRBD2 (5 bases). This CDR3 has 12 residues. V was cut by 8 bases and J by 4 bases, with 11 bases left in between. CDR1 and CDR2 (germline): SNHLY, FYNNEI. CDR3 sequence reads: CASRDIGETQYF. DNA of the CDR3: TGTGCCAGCCGGGATATCGGAGAGACCCAGTACTTC. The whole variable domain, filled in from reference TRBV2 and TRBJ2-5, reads EPEVTQTPSHQVTQMGQEVILRCVPISNHLYFYWYRQILGQKVEFLVSFYNNEISEKSEIFDDQFSVERPDGSNFTLKIRSTKLEDSAMYFCASRDIGETQYFGPGTRLLVL.

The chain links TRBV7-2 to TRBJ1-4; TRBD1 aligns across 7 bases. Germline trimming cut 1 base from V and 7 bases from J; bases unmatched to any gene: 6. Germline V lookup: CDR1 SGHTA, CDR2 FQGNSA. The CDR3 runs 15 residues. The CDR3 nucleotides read TGTGCCAGCAGCTTAGTGGCAGGGGGAAGTGAAAAACTGTTTTTT. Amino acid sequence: CASSLVAGGSEKLFF.